This T cell receptor (beta chain) was retrieved from a study of cytomegalovirus exposure and HLA in healthy donors. Primers for the PCR totalled 60 Vbeta and 13 Jbeta. The assay was immunoSEQ multiplex PCR, and TCRdb's table has in-frame clones only and misses some. The sample holds some 120,000 clones, roughly 80% seen once. Sequencing input: PBMCs. The sequence was obtained from a woman aged 40 to 49 in good health and CMV-seropositive.

The CDR3 DNA reads TGCGCCAGCAGTCCTTCCTGGCTAGCGGGAAGCGAGCAGTACTTC. The encoded protein is CASSPSWLAGSEQYF. The chain links TRBV5-1 to TRBJ2-7; 9 bases match TRBD2. The V segment lost 5 bases and the J segment 6 bases; nucleotides outside the gene matches: 12. CDR3 size: 15 residues. Germline lookup yields CDR1 SGHRS and CDR2 YFSETQ.